A single sample is the source of the 26 T cell receptor beta chains below, sequenced in a study of shared clonotypes between healthy human individuals. Clones were read by immunoSEQ multiplex PCR, and TCRdb kept only the in-frame ones, dropping some. In the table there are fewer than 400,000 clones, around 74% of which are singletons. The specimen sequenced was memory CD4+ T cells sorted from blood. Documented subset: CD45RA-negative fraction. These receptors came from a man between 25 and 39 years old in good health.

The sample holds a few counts of this clone. This chain links TRBV5-6 with TRBJ2-7; TRBD2 might be the D (6 bases). This CDR3 spans 14 amino acids. Trimming took 1 base from V and 7 from J, leaving 15 bases between them. Germline V gene data show CDR1 as SGHDT and CDR2 as YYEEEE. For the CDR3, the DNA is TGTGCCAGCAGCTTGAAGGGACTCCAGGAGGAGCAGTACTTC. This encodes CASSLKGLQEEQYF.

The chain couples TRBV5-4 to TRBJ2-7; 12 nucleotides align to TRBD2. Germline lookup yields CDR1 SGHNT and CDR2 YYREEE (reference sequence). J was trimmed by 1 base and V by 7 bases; bases with no gene match: 9. The CDR3 totals 16 residues. CDR3 DNA: TGTGCCAGCGGACTAGCGGGACGTGACGGATCCTACGAGCAGTACTTC. Encoded protein: CASGLAGRDGSYEQYF.

This sequence joins TRBV6-6 and TRBJ1-1; possible D gene TRBD1, 6 bases. There are 15 residues in the CDR3. Between the trimmed V and J ends, which lost 7 bases and 3 bases, there was a span of 18 bases. The germline V gene has CDR1 MNHNY and CDR2 SVGAGI (reference sequence). Written as DNA, the CDR3 is TGTGCCAGCAACACCGGAGGGACATCATACACTGAAGCTTTCTTT. This codes for CASNTGGTSYTEAFF.

CDR3 in amino acids: CASSLIAGMWSYEQYF. The CDR3 nucleotides are TGTGCCAGCAGTTTAATAGCCGGGATGTGGTCCTACGAGCAGTACTTC. The rearrangement uses TRBV28 and TRBJ2-7; TRBD2 is a possible D gene (5 bases). The V end lost 2 bases, the J end lost 1 base, and 15 bases lay between the germline ends. The CDR3 is 16 amino acids. CDR1 is MDHEN and CDR2 is SYDVKM in the germline V gene.

This sequence joins TRBV18 and TRBJ2-1, with a tentative D call TRBD1 (5 bases). CDR3 length equals 15 residues. CDR1 and CDR2 (germline): KGHSH, LQKENI. Trimming pared 1 base from V and 9 bases from J, leaving 16 bases between. The CDR3 nucleotides are TGTGCCAGCTCACCACGGACACCTATCTGGGGTGAGCAGTTCTTC. Translation: CASSPRTPIWGEQFF.

The chain uses TRBV18 and TRBJ2-1; 12 bases fit TRBD2. Germline-derived CDR1 and CDR2 are KGHSH and LQKENI. J gave up 8 bases and V 5 bases, and 7 bases lay outside the gene matches. The CDR3 has 15 residues. The CDR3, as DNA: TGTGCCAGCTCAACACTAGCGGGAGGTGTAGATGAGCAGTTCTTC. It translates to CASSTLAGGVDEQFF. Supplemented by reference TRBV18 and TRBJ2-1, the full variable domain reads NAGVMQNPRHLVRRRGQEARLRCSPMKGHSHVYWYRQLPEEGLKFMVYLQKENIIDESGMPKERFSAEFPKEGPSILRIQQVVRGDSAAYFCASSTLAGGVDEQFFGPGTRLTVL.

This clone was seen a single time. The chain couples TRBV28 to TRBJ2-6; TRBD2 matches 8 bases. The CDR3 is made up of 15 amino acids. V was pared by 7 bases and J by 4 bases, with 6 bases of the junction left unmatched. Germline CDR1 and CDR2: MDHEN and SYDVKM. CDR3 nucleotides: TGTGCCAGCACCTCGGGGGGGATAGGGGCCAACGTCCTGACTTTC. Residues: CASTSGGIGANVLTF.

The CDR3 nucleotides are TGTGCCAGCAGCCAAGACCCCCCCCTGGGTGGTGATGGCAATCAGCCCCAGCATTTT. Translating it yields CASSQDPPLGGDGNQPQHF. The chain is built from TRBV14 and TRBJ1-5; no reliable D call. The length of the CDR3 is 19 residues. Germline lookup yields CDR1 SGHDN and CDR2 FVKESK. Trimming took off 0 bases at V and 2 bases at J, with 20 bases between the two ends.

The V gene is TRBV10-3, the J gene TRBJ2-3; 8 nucleotides match TRBD2. Unmatched junction bases numbered 4, after V lost 8 bases and J lost 3 bases. CDR1 and CDR2 from the germline V gene are ENHRY and SYGVKD. The length of the CDR3 is 13 residues. Here the CDR3 reads CAIFSGVTDTQYF. CDR3 nucleotide sequence: TGTGCCATCTTTAGCGGGGTTACAGATACGCAGTATTTT.

This clone was observed a handful of times. The rearrangement links TRBV7-2 to TRBJ2-4; perhaps D is TRBD1 or TRBD2 (5 bases each). The CDR3 totals 13 residues. CDR1 is SGHTA and CDR2 is FQGNSA in the germline V gene. Trimming left V 5 bases short and J 9 bases short, with 14 bases between. CDR3 residues: CASSGDPRGIQYF. DNA for the CDR3: TGTGCCAGCAGCGGGGACCCGAGGGGCATTCAGTACTTC. The full variable domain, its missing parts supplied by reference TRBV7-2 and TRBJ2-4, is GAGVSQSPSNKVTEKGKDVELRCDPISGHTALYWYRQSLGQGLEFLIYFQGNSAPDKSGLPSDRFSAERTGGSVSTLTIQRTQQEDSAVYLCASSGDPRGIQYFGAGTRLSVL.

The CDR3 spells CASSETGGNGYTF. CDR3 sequence (DNA): TGTGCCAGCAGTGAGACAGGGGGTAATGGCTACACCTTC. The chain joins TRBV6-1 to TRBJ1-2; 9 bases line up with TRBD1. This CDR3 region has 13 residues. Germline V CDR1 and CDR2: MNHNS, SASEGT. V dropped 3 bases and J dropped 6; count of bases not matched to a gene: 2.

The chain is built from TRBV6-6 and TRBJ1-4, with D unclear. The germline gives CDR1 MNHNY, CDR2 SVGAGI (reference sequence). Trimming pared 0 bases from V and 6 bases from J, leaving 8 bases between. The CDR3 consists of 14 residues. CDR3 in DNA: TGTGCCAGCAGTTACTCATATAGCGATGAAAAACTGTTTTTT. Its translation: CASSYSYSDEKLFF.

The rearrangement uses TRBV11-3 and TRBJ2-4; perhaps TRBD1 as D (6 bases). Trimming left V 4 bases short and J 1 base short, with 8 bases between. CDR1 and CDR2 (germline): SGHNT, YENEEA. The CDR3 runs 14 residues. The CDR3 protein is CASSSGQAKNIQYF. The DNA of the CDR3 is TGTGCCAGCAGCTCAGGACAGGCCAAAAACATTCAGTACTTC.

This clone has more than one count but fewer than ten. The chain is built from TRBV5-6 and TRBJ2-3; 8 nucleotides line up with TRBD2. The CDR3 contains 17 residues. The V and J ends lost 0 bases and 0 bases, in that order; junction bases with no gene match: 6. Germline V gene data show CDR1 as SGHDT and CDR2 as YYEEEE. In DNA, the CDR3 is TGTGCCAGCAGCTTGGCCGGGACTAGTGCTAGCACAGATACGCAGTATTTT. It is translated as CASSLAGTSASTDTQYF. Supplemented by reference TRBV5-6 and TRBJ2-3, the full variable domain reads DAGVTQSPTHLIKTRGQQVTLRCSPKSGHDTVSWYQQALGQGPQFIFQYYEEEERQRGNFPDRFSGHQFPNYSSELNVNALLLGDSALYLCASSLAGTSASTDTQYFGPGTRLTVL.

The J gene is TRBJ2-2, the V gene TRBV11-2; D unclear. Germline CDR1 SGHAT, CDR2 FQNNGV. This CDR3 comprises 13 residues. Trimming left V 1 base short and J 7 bases short, with 7 bases between. The CDR3 DNA sequence: TGTGCCAGCAGCTTAGCAGGAATCGGGGAGCTGTTTTTT. It codes for CASSLAGIGELFF.

The table lists this clone with a count of one. The chain links TRBV11-3 to TRBJ2-1, with D tentatively TRBD1 (6 bases). The CDR3 has 14 residues. Germline CDR1 SGHNT, CDR2 YENEEA. V lost 5 bases and J 9 bases, leaving 17 bases between the germline ends. The CDR3 nucleotides are TGTGCCAGCAGCCCGTTGTCCCAGGGGAGTGAGCAGTTCTTC. This translates into CASSPLSQGSEQFF.

The chain is built from TRBV11-2 and TRBJ2-7; 7 nucleotides match TRBD2. The CDR3 length is 13 residues. In germline, CDR1 is SGHAT, CDR2 FQNNGV. After removal of 4 bases from V and 3 bases from J, the junction contained 3 bases not matched to a gene. The CDR3 loop is CASSSPGGYEQYF. The DNA of the CDR3 is TGTGCCAGCAGCTCCCCGGGAGGCTACGAGCAGTACTTC.

V and J are TRBV5-4 and TRBJ1-4; TRBD1 might be the D (5 bases). Per germline, CDR1 SGHNT and CDR2 YYREEE (reference sequence). V was trimmed by 2 bases and J by 4 bases, leaving 9 bases between them. The CDR3 is 14 residues long. The CDR3 DNA sequence: TGTGCCAGCAGCTTAGAACAGGATAATGAAAAACTGTTTTTT. It is translated as CASSLEQDNEKLFF.

This clone was seen at least ten times. The genes are TRBV9 and TRBJ2-2; D not resolved. The V gene's germline CDR1 is SGDLS and CDR2 YYNGEE. Trimming took 4 bases from V and 6 from J, leaving 10 bases between them. CDR3 size: 13 residues. In nucleotides, the CDR3 is TGTGCCAGCAGCCCCGTTGACCCCGGGGAGCTGTTTTTT. This codes for CASSPVDPGELFF.

This clone has only a few counts. CDR3 sequence: CASSETGNTEAFF. CDR3 nucleotides: TGTGCCAGCAGCGAGACAGGAAACACTGAAGCTTTCTTT. The chain links TRBV7-3 to TRBJ1-1; D possibly corresponds to TRBD1 (6 bases). Germline V lookup: CDR1 SGHTA, CDR2 FQGTGA. The CDR3 totals 13 residues. Trimming shortened V by 5 bases and J by 2 bases, and 9 bases separated the two germline ends.

The chain carries TRBV6-5 and TRBJ1-2; 9 bases are shared with TRBD1. The CDR3 is 14 amino acids. Germline V lookup: CDR1 MNHEY, CDR2 SVGAGI. V dropped 4 bases and J dropped 5; count of bases not matched to a gene: 5. The CDR3: CASSSTGGSYGYTF. CDR3 DNA: TGTGCCAGCAGTTCGACAGGGGGTAGTTATGGCTACACCTTC.

The chain is built from TRBV7-2 and TRBJ2-7; D gene unclear. There are 14 residues in the CDR3. Germline CDR1 is SGHTA and CDR2 is FQGNSA. Trimming removed 5 bases from V and 3 bases from J, with 14 bases in between. The CDR3 is CASSQTSWGYEQYF. CDR3 DNA: TGTGCCAGCAGCCAGACTTCCTGGGGCTACGAGCAGTACTTC.

V and J are TRBV19 and TRBJ1-5; no definite D call. There are 15 residues in the CDR3. V was cut by 3 bases and J by 4 bases, with 13 bases left in between. Germline CDR1 LNHDA, CDR2 SQIVND (reference sequence). The CDR3 nucleotides read TGTGCCAGTAGTATCGGCCAGCAAATAAATCAGCCCCAGCATTTT. Its protein is CASSIGQQINQPQHF.

The V gene is TRBV7-9, the J gene TRBJ2-1, with a weak D call TRBD1 (5 bases). V was pared by 7 bases and J by 16 bases, with 20 bases between. The CDR3 is 12 residues long. Per the germline V gene, CDR1 is SEHNR and CDR2 is FQNEAQ (reference sequence). The CDR3 is CASTRGLRGHFF. Written as DNA, the CDR3 is TGTGCCAGCACCCGTGGGTTAAGGGGTCATTTCTTC.

J is TRBJ1-4 and V is TRBV2, with D hard to call. CDR1 and CDR2 (germline): SNHLY, FYNNEI. The CDR3 runs 16 residues. V was trimmed by 6 bases and J by 5 bases, leaving 19 bases between them. The chain's CDR3 is CASSQTLGSRNEKLFF. DNA for the CDR3: TGTGCCAGCAGCCAAACCCTGGGGTCGCGCAATGAAAAACTGTTTTTT.

The rearrangement links TRBV2 to TRBJ2-7, with D perhaps being TRBD1 or TRBD2 (7 bases each). The CDR3 is 14 amino acids. Trimming cost V 7 bases and J 6 bases, with 19 bases left between them. Per germline, CDR1 SNHLY and CDR2 FYNNEI. As DNA, the CDR3 is TGTGCCAGCAACGGGGGGACAGACTTTACCGAGCAGTACTTC. It is translated as CASNGGTDFTEQYF.